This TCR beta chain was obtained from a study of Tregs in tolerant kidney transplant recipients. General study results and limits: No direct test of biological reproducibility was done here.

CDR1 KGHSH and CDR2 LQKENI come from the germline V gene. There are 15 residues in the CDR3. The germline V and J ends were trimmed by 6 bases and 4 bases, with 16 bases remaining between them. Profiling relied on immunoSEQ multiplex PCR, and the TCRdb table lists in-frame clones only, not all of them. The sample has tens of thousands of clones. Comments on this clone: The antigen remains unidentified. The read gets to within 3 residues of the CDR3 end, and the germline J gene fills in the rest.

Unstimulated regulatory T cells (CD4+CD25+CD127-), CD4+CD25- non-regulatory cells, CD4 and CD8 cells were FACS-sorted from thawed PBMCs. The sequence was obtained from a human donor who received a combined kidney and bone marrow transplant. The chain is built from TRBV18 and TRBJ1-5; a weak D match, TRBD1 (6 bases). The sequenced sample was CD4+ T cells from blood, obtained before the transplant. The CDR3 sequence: CASSPDRTVNQPQHF. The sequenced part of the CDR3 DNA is TGTGCCAGCTCCCCGGACAGAACTGTAAATCAGCCC.